The source of this TCR beta chain is a study of T cells in Graves' hyperthyroidism and ophthalmopathy. Amplified TCR beta CDR3 regions came from RNA transcripts. RT-PCR in the first round (using the HTBI primer set) targeted the TCR CDR3. Each CDR3 protein gets one entry after TCRdb re-called the multiplex PCR reads with MiXCR. The sample includes 480,000 or so distinct CDR3 sequences, 40% to 55% of them seen just once. Germline values: CDR1 KGHDR, CDR2 SFDVKD. This CDR3 is 17 amino acids long. The J segment lost 0 bases and the V segment lost 3 bases, leaving 4 bases of the junction unmatched. The chain recombines TRBV24-1 with TRBJ1-3; TRBD1 matches at 10 bases. The specimen was peripheral blood or thyroid tissue (not recorded which). This clonotype was obtained from an adult woman with Graves' disease, either hyperthyroidism or ophthalmopathy (not recorded which). The CDR3 DNA reads TGTGCCACCAGTGATACTCGGACAGGGGGCTCTGGAAACACCATATATTTT. Translated, it gives CATSDTRTGGSGNTIYF.